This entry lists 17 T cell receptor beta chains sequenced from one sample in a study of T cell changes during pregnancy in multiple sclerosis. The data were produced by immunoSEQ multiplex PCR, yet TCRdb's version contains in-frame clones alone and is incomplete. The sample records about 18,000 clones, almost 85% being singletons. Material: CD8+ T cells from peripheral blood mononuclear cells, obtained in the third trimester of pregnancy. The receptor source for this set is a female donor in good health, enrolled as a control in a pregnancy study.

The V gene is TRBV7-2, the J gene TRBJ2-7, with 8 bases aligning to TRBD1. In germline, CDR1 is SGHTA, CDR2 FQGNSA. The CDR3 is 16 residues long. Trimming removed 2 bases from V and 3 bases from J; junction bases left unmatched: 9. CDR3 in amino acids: CASSLHSQGASYEQYF. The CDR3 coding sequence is TGTGCCAGCAGCTTACACTCCCAGGGGGCGAGCTACGAGCAGTACTTC.

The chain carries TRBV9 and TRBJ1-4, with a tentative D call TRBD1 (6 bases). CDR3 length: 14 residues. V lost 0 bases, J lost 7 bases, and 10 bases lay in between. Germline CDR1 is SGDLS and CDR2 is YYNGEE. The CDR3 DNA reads TGTGCCAGCAGCGTAGAACAGGGCGGTGAAAAACTGTTTTTT. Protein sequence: CASSVEQGGEKLFF.

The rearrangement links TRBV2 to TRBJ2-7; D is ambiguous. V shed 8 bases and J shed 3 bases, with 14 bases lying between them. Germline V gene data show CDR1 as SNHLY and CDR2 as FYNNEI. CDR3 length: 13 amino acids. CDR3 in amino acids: CASDPGSGYEQYF. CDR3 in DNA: TGTGCCAGCGACCCCGGGTCGGGCTACGAGCAGTACTTC.

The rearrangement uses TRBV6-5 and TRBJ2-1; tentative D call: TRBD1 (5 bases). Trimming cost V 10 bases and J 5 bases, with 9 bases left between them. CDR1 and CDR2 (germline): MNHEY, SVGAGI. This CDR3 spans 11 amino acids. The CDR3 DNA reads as TGTGCCACAGGGTCCCACAATGAGCAGTTCTTC. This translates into CATGSHNEQFF.

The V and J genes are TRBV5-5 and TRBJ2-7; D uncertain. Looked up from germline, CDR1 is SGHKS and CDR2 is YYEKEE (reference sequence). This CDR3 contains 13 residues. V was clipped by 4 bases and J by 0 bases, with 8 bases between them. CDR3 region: CASSGGGSYEQYF. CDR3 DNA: TGTGCCAGCAGCGGCGGCGGCTCCTACGAGCAGTACTTC.

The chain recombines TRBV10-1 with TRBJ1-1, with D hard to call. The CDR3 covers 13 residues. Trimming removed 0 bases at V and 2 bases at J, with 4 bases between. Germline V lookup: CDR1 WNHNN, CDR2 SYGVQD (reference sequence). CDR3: CASSESTNTEAFF. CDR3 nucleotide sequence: TGCGCCAGCAGTGAGTCCACAAACACTGAAGCTTTCTTT.

CDR3 sequence: CASSLNGGEQYF. The CDR3 nucleotides read TGTGCCAGCAGTTTAAACGGTGGCGAGCAGTACTTC. The rearrangement links TRBV27 to TRBJ2-7; D not certain. Germline-derived CDR1 and CDR2 are MNHEY and SMNVEV (reference sequence). There are 12 residues in the CDR3. Trimming removed 2 bases from V and 6 bases from J, with 8 bases in between.

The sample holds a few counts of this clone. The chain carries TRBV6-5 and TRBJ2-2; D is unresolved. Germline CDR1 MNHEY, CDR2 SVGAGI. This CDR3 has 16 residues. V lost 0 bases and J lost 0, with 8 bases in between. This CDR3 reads CASSYSMGPNTGELFF. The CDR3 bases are TGTGCCAGCAGTTACTCGATGGGCCCGAACACCGGGGAGCTGTTTTTT.

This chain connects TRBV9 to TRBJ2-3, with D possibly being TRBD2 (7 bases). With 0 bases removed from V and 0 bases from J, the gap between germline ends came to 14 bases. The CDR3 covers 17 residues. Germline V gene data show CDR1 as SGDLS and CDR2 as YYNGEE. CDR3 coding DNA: TGTGCCAGCAGCGTAGAAGTTGCGGGGGCTAGCACAGATACGCAGTATTTT. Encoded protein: CASSVEVAGASTDTQYF.

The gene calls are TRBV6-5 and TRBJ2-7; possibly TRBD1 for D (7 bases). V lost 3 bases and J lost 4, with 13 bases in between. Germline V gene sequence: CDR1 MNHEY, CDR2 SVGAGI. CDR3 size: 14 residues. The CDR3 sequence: CASSYAGQTYEQYF. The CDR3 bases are TGTGCCAGCAGTTATGCGGGACAGACTTACGAGCAGTACTTC.

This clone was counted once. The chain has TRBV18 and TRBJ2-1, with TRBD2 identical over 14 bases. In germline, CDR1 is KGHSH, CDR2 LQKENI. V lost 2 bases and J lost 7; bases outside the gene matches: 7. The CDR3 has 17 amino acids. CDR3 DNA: TGTGCCAGCTCACCAGGGACTAGCGGGAGTATTTATAATGAGCAGTTCTTC. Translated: CASSPGTSGSIYNEQFF.

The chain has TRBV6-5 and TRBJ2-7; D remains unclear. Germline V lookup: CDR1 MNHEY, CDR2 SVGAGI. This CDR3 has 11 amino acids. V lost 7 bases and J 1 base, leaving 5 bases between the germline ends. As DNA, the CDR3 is TGTGCCAGCAAGACTTCCTACGAGCAGTACTTC. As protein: CASKTSYEQYF.

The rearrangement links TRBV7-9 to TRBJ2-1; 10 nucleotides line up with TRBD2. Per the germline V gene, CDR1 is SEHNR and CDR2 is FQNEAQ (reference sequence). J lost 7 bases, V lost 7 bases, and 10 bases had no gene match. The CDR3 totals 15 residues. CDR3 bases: TGTGCCAGCAAGGGTCTAGCGGGAGAGCAGAATGAGCAGTTCTTC. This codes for CASKGLAGEQNEQFF.

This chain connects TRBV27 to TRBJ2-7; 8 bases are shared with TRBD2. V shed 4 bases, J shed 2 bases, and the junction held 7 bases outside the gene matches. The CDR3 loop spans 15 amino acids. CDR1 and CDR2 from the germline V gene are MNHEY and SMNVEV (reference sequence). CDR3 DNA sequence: TGTGCCAGCAGTTGGACCGGGGGGGGCGCCTACGAGCAGTACTTC. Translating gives CASSWTGGGAYEQYF.

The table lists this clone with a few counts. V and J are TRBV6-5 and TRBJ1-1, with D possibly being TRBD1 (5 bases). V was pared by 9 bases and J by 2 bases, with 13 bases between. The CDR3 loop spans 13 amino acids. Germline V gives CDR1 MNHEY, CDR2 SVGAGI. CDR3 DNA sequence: TGTGCCAGTCAACCTCAGGGTAACACTGAAGCTTTCTTT. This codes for CASQPQGNTEAFF.

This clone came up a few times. CDR3 in amino acids: CAWSVAGNTEAFF. CDR3 DNA sequence: TGTGCCTGGAGTGTGGCAGGGAACACTGAAGCTTTCTTT. This chain joins TRBV30 and TRBJ1-1, with D uncertain. Germline assignment: CDR1 GTSNPN and CDR2 SVGIG (reference sequence). CDR3 length equals 13 residues. Trimming pared 0 bases from V and 1 base from J, leaving 6 bases between.

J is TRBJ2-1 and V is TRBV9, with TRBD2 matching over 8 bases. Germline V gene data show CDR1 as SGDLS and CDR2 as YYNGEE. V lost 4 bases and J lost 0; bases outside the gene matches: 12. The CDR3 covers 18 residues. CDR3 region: CASSPETLAGISYNEQFF. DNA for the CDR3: TGTGCCAGCAGCCCTGAGACCCTAGCGGGCATCTCCTACAATGAGCAGTTCTTC.